The 4 T cell receptor beta chains given below trace back to one sample, sequenced in a study of blood T cell dynamics during melanoma immunotherapy. The sample's time point: week 3, after first cycle of checkpoint inhibitor. TCRdb's table, derived via immunoSEQ multiplex PCR, lists solely in-frame clones and lacks some. The table has roughly 30,000 clones, around four fifths seen once. Source: blood, taken from a patient treated with checkpoint blockade. These receptors were collected from a human donor with melanoma.

The rearrangement links TRBV7-9 to TRBJ2-7, with D perhaps TRBD1 (6 bases). Trimming stripped 6 bases from V and 0 bases from J, with 21 bases between. The germline V gene has CDR1 SEHNR and CDR2 FQNEAQ (reference sequence). CDR3 length: 17 residues. CDR3 in amino acids: CASSPTGKRLSSYEQYF. DNA of the CDR3: TGTGCCAGCAGTCCCACAGGGAAAAGATTAAGCTCCTACGAGCAGTACTTC.

This clone was detected only once. V and J are TRBV9 and TRBJ1-1, with 8 positions matching TRBD1. This CDR3 has 15 amino acids. Looked up from germline, CDR1 is SGDLS and CDR2 is YYNGEE. The trim removed 3 bases at V and 1 base at J, leaving 5 bases unmatched. CDR3 in DNA: TGTGCCAGCAGCGGAGGAGGGACAGGGAACACTGAAGCTTTCTTT. This translates into CASSGGGTGNTEAFF.

The chain has TRBV4-2 and TRBJ2-5, with 11 bases aligning to TRBD2. The CDR3 runs 18 residues. CDR1 LGHNA and CDR2 YNFKEQ come from the germline V gene. The junction had 10 bases not matched to a gene; V was cut back by 0 bases and J by 4 bases. This chain's CDR3 is CASSQDRGSGRAGETQYF. CDR3 sequence (DNA): TGTGCCAGCAGCCAAGATAGGGGTAGCGGGAGGGCCGGAGAGACCCAGTACTTC.

The CDR3 DNA follows: TGTGCCAGTAGTATTTGGGGGGTTGGAATAAATCAGCCCCAGCATTTT. Protein product: CASSIWGVGINQPQHF. The rearrangement joins TRBV19 to TRBJ1-5; maybe TRBD1 (5 bases). Trimming took 3 bases from V and 4 from J, leaving 16 bases between them. Germline V CDR1 and CDR2: LNHDA, SQIVND (reference sequence). CDR3 length: 16 residues.